Sequencing of this T cell receptor (beta chain) was carried out in a study of T cells after yellow fever vaccination. For the study at large: The SMART-Seq v4 Ultra Low Input method served to prepare the low-cell-number fractions.

This clonotype was seen repeatedly, ten times or more. The antigen is unknown. For TCR, cDNA came from 5'RACE template switching, which added a universal primer site and UMIs. MiXCR, run by TCRdb on the 5' RACE reads, gives a single entry per CDR3 protein. In the table there are more than 300,000 distinct CDR3 sequences, about 10% of which are singletons. Points from the study as a whole: The secondary response peaked faster, at day 5 versus 15, but was weaker.

Per the germline V gene, CDR1 is LNHNV and CDR2 is YYDKDF (reference sequence). V gave up 5 bases and J gave up 2 bases, with 16 bases separating them. This CDR3 has 16 amino acids. The chain recombines TRBV15 with TRBJ1-5; no clear D. Material: CD4+ T cells sorted from PBMCs, obtained 45 days after the yellow fever booster vaccination. The clonotype comes from a man aged 18 to 30 who received the YFV17D yellow fever vaccine. The CDR3 loop reads CATSPRSWYGNQPQHF. DNA for the CDR3: TGTGCCACCAGCCCCCGATCGTGGTACGGCAATCAGCCCCAGCATTTT.